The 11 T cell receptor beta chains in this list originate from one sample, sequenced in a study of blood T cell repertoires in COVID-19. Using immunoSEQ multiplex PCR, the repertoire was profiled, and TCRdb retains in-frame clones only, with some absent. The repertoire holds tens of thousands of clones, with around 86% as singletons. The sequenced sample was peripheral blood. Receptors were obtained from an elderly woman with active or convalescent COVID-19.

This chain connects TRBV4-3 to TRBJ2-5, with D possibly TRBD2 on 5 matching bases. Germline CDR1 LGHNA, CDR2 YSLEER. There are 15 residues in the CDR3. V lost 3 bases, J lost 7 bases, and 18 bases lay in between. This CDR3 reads CASSQVAGRHGTQYF. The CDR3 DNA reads TGCGCCAGCAGCCAGGTCGCGGGCCGCCACGGGACCCAGTACTTC.

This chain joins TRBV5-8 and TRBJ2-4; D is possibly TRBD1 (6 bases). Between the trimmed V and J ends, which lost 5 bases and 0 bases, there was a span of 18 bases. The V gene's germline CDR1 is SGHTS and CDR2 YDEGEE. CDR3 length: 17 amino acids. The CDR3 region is CASRLLSGAVAKNIQYF. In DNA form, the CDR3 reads TGTGCCAGCAGATTATTATCAGGGGCCGTAGCCAAAAACATTCAGTACTTC.

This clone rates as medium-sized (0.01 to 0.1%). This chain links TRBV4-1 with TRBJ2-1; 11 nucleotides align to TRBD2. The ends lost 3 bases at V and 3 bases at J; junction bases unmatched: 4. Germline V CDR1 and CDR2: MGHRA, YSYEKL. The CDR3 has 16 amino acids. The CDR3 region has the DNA TGCGCCAGCAGCCAGGCGACTAGCGGGATCTACAATGAGCAGTTCTTC. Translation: CASSQATSGIYNEQFF.

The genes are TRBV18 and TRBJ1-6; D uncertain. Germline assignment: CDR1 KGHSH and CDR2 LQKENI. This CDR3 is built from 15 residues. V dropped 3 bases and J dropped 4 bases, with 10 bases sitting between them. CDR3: CASSPGITYNSPLHF. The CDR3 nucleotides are TGTGCCAGCTCACCCGGGATTACGTATAATTCACCCCTCCACTTT.

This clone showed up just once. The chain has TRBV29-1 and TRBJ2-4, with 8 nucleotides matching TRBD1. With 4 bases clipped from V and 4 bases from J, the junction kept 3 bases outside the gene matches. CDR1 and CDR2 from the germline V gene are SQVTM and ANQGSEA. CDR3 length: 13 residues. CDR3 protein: CSVVRDRKNIQYF. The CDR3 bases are TGCAGCGTTGTCCGGGACAGGAAAAACATTCAGTACTTC.

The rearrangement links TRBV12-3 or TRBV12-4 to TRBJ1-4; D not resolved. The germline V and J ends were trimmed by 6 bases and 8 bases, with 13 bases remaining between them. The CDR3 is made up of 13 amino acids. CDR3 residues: CASRKRESEKLFF. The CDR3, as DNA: TGTGCCAGCAGAAAAAGGGAGTCCGAAAAACTGTTTTTT.

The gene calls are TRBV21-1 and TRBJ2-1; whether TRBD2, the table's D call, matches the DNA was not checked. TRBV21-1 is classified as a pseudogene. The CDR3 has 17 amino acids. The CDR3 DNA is TGTGCCAGCAGCAAAGGGGGCGGGGTAAGCTCCTACAATGAGCAGTTCTTC. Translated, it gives CASSKGGGVSSYNEQFF.

The CDR3 reads CASSPPGTSMGNTIYF. DNA of the CDR3: TGTGCCAGCTCACCACCTGGGACATCGATGGGAAACACCATATATTTT. The genes are TRBV18 and TRBJ1-3; tentative D call: TRBD1 (6 bases). Germline-derived CDR1 and CDR2 are KGHSH and LQKENI. The CDR3 is 16 amino acids. Trimming removed 0 bases from V and 4 bases from J, with 13 bases in between. Full variable domain (remainder filled in from reference TRBV18 and TRBJ1-3): NAGVMQNPRHLVRRRGQEARLRCSPMKGHSHVYWYRQLPEEGLKFMVYLQKENIIDESGMPKERFSAEFPKEGPSILRIQQVVRGDSAAYFCASSPPGTSMGNTIYFGEGSWLTVV.

The CDR3 is CASSLEPTSGISNEQFF. The CDR3 DNA sequence: TGTGCCAGCAGCCTCGAACCTACTAGCGGAATAAGCAATGAGCAGTTCTTC. The chain has TRBV3-1 (or the pseudogene TRBV3-2) and TRBJ2-1; 8 bases are shared with TRBD2. The junction had 14 bases not matched to a gene; V was cut back by 4 bases and J by 6 bases. Germline loops: CDR1 LGHDT, CDR2 YNNKEL (reference sequence). This CDR3 has 17 amino acids.

CDR3 bases: TGTGCCAGCAGTGGGCAGGGGGCCCACTATGGCTACACCTTC. Encoded protein: CASSGQGAHYGYTF. The chain couples TRBV2 to TRBJ1-2, with 8 bases fitting TRBD1. There are 14 residues in the CDR3. The V gene end was trimmed by 4 bases and the J gene end by 3 bases; junction bases not matched to a gene: 4. Germline CDR1 SNHLY, CDR2 FYNNEI.

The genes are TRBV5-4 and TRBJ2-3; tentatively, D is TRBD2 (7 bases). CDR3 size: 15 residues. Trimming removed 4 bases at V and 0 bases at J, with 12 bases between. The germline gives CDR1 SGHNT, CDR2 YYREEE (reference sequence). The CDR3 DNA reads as TGTGCCAGCAGCCCCGGGGGGCCTAGCACAGATACGCAGTATTTT. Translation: CASSPGGPSTDTQYF. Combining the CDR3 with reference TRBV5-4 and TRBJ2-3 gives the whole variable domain ETGVTQSPTHLIKTRGQQVTLRCSSQSGHNTVSWYQQALGQGPQFIFQYYREEENGRGNFPPRFSGLQFPNYSSELNVNALELDDSALYLCASSPGGPSTDTQYFGPGTRLTVL.